This TCR beta chain derives from a study of cytomegalovirus exposure and HLA in healthy donors. Regarding the study as a whole: The classifier reportedly diagnosed cytomegalovirus status with high specificity and sensitivity. CMV serostatus stood as the only immune exposure information on hand. A later analysis showed TCR association rates differing by HLA locus, peaking at DRB1 and lowest at HLA-C.

Germline CDR1 and CDR2: LGHNA and YNFKEQ. The CDR3 sequence is 15 residues long. V lost 3 bases and J lost 2; bases outside the gene matches: 4. Both 60 Vbeta primers and 13 Jbeta primers went into the PCR. Source study methods: A later analysis counted 65 million to 80 million unique TCR beta chains, 9.5 million to 12 million shared. Sequencing was performed with immunoSEQ multiplex PCR; in TCRdb, only in-frame clones are kept and a portion is missing. That table is the source of V, J and clone size, and D and trimming were worked out from the DNA. The sample spans around 110,000 clones; the ten largest clones claim 6.5% to 7%. Points on this clone: Its cognate antigen is unknown.

The TCR originated in a man aged 40-49 years in good health and CMV-seropositive. The chain carries TRBV4-2 and TRBJ1-1, with TRBD1 matching 9 bases. The sequencing sample was made of PBMCs. CDR3: CASSQRDRENTEAFF. CDR3 bases: TGTGCCAGCAGCCAGAGGGACAGGGAAAACACTGAAGCTTTCTTT.